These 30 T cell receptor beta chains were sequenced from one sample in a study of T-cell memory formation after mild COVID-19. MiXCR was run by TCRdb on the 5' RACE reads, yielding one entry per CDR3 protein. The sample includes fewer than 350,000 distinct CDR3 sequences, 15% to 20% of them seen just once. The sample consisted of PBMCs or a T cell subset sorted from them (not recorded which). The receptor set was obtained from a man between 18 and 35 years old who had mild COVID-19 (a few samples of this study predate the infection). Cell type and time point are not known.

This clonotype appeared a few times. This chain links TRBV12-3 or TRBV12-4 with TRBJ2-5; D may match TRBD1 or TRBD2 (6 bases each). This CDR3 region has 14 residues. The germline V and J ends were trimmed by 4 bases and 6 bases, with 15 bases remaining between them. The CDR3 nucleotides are TGTGCCAGCAGTTCGGTGACAGGCGGGAAGACCCAGTACTTC. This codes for CASSSVTGGKTQYF.

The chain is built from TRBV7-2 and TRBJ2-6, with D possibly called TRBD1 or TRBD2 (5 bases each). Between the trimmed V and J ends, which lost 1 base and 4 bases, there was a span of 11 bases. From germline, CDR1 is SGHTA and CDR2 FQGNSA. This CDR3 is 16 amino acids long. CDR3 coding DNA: TGTGCCAGCAGCTTAGGAGGGGTGGCCGGGGCCAACGTCCTGACTTTC. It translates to CASSLGGVAGANVLTF.

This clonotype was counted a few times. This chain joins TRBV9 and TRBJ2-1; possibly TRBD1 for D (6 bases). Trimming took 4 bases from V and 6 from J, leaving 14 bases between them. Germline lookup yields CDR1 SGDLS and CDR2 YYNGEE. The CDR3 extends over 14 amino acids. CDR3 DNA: TGTGCCAGCAGCAGCGCAGGGGTTTCCAATGAGCAGTTCTTC. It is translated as CASSSAGVSNEQFF.

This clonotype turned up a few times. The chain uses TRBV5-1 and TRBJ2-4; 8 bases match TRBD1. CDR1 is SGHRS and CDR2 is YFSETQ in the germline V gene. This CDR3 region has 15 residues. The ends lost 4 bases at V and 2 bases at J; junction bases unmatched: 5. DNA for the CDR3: TGCGCCAGCAGCCGAAGGACAGGGACCAAAAACATTCAGTACTTC. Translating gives CASSRRTGTKNIQYF.

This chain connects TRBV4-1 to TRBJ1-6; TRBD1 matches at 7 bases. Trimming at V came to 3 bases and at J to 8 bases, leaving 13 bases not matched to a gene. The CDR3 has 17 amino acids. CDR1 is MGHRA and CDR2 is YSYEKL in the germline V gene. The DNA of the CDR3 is TGCGCCAGCAGCCATGATCGGGCGACAGGGCTATATTCACCCCTCCACTTT. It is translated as CASSHDRATGLYSPLHF.

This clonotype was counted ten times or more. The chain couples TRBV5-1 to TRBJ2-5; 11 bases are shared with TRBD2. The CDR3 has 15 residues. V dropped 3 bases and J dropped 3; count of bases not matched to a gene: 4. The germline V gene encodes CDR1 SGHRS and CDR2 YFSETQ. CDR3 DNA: TGCGCCAGCAGCTCTTCGACTAGCGGGAAAGAGACCCAGTACTTC. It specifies CASSSSTSGKETQYF.

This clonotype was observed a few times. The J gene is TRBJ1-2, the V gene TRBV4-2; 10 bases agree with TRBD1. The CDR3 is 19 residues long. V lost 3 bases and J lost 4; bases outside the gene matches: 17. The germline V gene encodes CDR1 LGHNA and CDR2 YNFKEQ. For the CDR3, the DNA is TGTGCCAGCAGCCATGAACTAAGACTCGACAGGGGGCCGCCCTATGGCTACACCTTC. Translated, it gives CASSHELRLDRGPPYGYTF.

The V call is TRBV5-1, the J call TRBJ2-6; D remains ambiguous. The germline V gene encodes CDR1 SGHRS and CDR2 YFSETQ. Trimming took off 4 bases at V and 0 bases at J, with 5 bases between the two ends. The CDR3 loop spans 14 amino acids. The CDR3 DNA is TGCGCCAGCAGCACTTACTCTGGGGCCAACGTCCTGACTTTC. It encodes CASSTYSGANVLTF.

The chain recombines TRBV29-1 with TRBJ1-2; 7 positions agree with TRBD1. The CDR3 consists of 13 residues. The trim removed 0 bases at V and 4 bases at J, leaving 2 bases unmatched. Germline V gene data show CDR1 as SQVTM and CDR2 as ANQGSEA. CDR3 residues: CSVEEGQPYGYTF. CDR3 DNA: TGCAGCGTTGAAGAGGGACAGCCCTATGGCTACACCTTC.

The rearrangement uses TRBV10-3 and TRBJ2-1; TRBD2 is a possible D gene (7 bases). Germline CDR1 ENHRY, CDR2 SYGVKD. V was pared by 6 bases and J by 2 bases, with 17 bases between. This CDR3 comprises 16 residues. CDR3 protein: CAIRGGRDITYNEQFF. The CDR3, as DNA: TGTGCCATCAGGGGAGGGCGGGACATAACCTACAATGAGCAGTTCTTC.

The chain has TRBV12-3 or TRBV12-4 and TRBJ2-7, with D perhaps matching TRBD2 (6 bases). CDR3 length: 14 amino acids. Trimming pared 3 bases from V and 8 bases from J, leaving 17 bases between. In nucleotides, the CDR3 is TGTGCCAGCAGTTTTGGGGGGTCCGAGGCTCAGCAGTACTTC. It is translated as CASSFGGSEAQQYF.

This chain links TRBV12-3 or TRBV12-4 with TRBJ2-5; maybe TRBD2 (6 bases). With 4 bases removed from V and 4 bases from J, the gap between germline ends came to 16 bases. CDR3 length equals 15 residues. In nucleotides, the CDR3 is TGTGCCAGCAGTTGGGGGGTGGGTTTCTCAGAGACCCAGTACTTC. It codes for CASSWGVGFSETQYF.

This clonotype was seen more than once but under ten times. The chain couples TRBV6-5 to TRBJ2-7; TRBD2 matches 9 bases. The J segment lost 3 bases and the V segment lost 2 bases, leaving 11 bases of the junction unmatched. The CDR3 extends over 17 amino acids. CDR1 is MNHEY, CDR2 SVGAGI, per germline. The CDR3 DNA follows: TGTGCCAGCAGTTACAAGCGGGGGGTCATTCCAATCTACGAGCAGTACTTC. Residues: CASSYKRGVIPIYEQYF.

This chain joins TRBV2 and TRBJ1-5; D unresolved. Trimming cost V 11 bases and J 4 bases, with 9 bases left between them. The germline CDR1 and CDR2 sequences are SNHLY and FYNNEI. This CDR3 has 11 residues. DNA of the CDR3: TGTGCCCCCTTCGTAAATCAGCCCCAGCATTTT. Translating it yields CAPFVNQPQHF.

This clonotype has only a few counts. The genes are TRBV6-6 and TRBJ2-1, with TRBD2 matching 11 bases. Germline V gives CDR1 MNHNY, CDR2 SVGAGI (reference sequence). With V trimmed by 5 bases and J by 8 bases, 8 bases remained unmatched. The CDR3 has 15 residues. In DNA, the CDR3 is TGTGCCAGCAGTAAGACTAGCGGGGTAGGTTATGAGCAGTTCTTC. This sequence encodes CASSKTSGVGYEQFF.

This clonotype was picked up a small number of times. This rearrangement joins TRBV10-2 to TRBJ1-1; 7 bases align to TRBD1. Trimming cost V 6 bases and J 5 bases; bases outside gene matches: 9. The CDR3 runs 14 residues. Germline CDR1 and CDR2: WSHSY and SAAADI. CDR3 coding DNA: TGCGCCAGCAGAGGAAGGGGGCTGTGGACTGAAGCTTTCTTT. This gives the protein CASRGRGLWTEAFF.

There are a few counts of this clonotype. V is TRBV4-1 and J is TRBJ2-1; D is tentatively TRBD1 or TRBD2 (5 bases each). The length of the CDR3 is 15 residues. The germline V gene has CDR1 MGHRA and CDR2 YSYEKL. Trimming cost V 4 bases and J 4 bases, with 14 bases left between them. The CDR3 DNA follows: TGCGCCAGCAGCCCTACAGGTTCGGGATACAATGAGCAGTTCTTC. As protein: CASSPTGSGYNEQFF.

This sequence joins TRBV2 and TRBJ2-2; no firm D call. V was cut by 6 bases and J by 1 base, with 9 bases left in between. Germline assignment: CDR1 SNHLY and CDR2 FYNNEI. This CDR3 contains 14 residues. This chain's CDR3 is CASRWTENTGELFF. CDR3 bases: TGTGCCAGCAGGTGGACGGAGAACACCGGGGAGCTGTTTTTT.

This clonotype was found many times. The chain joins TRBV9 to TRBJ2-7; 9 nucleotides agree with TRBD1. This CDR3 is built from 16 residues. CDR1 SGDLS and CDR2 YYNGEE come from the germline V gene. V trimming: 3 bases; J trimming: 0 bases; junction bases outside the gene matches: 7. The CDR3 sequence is CASSGPRDRVSYEQYV. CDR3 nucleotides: TGTGCCAGCAGCGGGCCCCGGGACAGGGTCTCCTACGAGCAGTACGTC.

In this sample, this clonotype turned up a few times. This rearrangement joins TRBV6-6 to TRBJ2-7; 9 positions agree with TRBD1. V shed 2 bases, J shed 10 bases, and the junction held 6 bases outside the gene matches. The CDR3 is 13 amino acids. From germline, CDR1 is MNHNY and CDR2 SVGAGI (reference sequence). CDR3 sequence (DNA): TGTGCCAGCAGTTACGCGGGACAGGGTAACCAGTACGTC. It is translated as CASSYAGQGNQYV.

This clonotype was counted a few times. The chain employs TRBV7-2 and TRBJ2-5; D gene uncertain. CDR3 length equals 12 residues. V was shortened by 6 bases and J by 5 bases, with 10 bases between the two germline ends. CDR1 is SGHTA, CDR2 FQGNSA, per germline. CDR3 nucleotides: TGTGCCAGCAGGGGTCCCGGGGAGACCCAGTACTTC. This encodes CASRGPGETQYF.

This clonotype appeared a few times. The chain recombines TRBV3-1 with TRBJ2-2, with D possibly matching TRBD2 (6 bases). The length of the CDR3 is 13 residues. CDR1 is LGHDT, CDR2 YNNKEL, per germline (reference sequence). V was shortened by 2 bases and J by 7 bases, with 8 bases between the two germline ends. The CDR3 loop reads CASSQRTIGELFF. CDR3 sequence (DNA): TGTGCCAGCAGCCAAAGGACTATCGGGGAGCTGTTTTTT.

CDR3 sequence (DNA): TGCAGTGCTCAGCGGGGGCCCCTCTCCTACGAGCAGTACGTC. Protein sequence: CSAQRGPLSYEQYV. V usage is TRBV20-1 and J usage is TRBJ2-7, with TRBD2 identical over 8 bases. The germline gives CDR1 DFQATT, CDR2 SNEGSKA (reference sequence). V lost 5 bases to trimming and J lost 0 bases; unmatched junction nucleotides: 6. This CDR3 has 14 residues.

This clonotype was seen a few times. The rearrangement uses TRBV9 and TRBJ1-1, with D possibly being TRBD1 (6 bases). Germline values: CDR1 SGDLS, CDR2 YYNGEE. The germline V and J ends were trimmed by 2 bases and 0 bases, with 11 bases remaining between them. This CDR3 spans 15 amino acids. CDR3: CASSVGQTLNTEAFF. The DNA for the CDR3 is TGTGCCAGCAGCGTCGGACAGACACTGAACACTGAAGCTTTCTTT.

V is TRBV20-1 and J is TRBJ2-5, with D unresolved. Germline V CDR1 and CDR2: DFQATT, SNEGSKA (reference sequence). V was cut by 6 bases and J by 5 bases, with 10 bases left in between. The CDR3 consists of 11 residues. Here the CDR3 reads CSAPRSETQYF. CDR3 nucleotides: TGCAGTGCCCCCCGTTCGGAGACCCAGTACTTC.

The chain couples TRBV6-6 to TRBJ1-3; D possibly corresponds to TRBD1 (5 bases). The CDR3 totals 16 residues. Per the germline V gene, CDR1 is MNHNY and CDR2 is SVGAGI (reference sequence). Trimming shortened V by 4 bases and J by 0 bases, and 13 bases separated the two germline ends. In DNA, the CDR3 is TGTGCCAGCAGTTTACCCGGGGCCGCCTCTGGAAACACCATATATTTT. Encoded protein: CASSLPGAASGNTIYF.

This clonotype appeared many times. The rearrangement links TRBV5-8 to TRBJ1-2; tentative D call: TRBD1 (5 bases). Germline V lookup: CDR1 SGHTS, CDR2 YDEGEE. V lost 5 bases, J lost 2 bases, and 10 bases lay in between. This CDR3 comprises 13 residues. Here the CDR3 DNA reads TGTGCCAGCAGTCTAGACAGCAACTATGGCTACACCTTC. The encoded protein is CASSLDSNYGYTF.

The CDR3 sequence: CASSQNRGLNTEAFF. CDR3 nucleotides: TGTGCCAGCAGCCAGAACAGGGGGTTGAACACTGAAGCTTTCTTT. The chain carries TRBV7-3 and TRBJ1-1, with 8 bases matching TRBD1. Germline trimming cut 5 bases from V and 0 bases from J; bases unmatched to any gene: 5. Germline V gene sequence: CDR1 SGHTA, CDR2 FQGTGA. This CDR3 is built from 15 residues.

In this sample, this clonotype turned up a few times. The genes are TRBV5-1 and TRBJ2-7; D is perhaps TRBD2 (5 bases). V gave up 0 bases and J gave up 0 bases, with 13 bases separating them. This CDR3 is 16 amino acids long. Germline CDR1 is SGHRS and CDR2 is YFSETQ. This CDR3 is CASSLEDLGVSYEQYF. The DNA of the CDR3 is TGCGCCAGCAGCTTGGAGGATTTGGGAGTCTCCTACGAGCAGTACTTC.

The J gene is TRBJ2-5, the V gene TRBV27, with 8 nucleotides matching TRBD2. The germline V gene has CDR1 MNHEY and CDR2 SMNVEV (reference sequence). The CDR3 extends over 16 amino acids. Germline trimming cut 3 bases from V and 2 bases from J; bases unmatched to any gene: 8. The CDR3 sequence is CASSFRGGGMQETQYF. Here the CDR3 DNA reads TGTGCCAGCAGTTTTCGGGGCGGGGGGATGCAAGAGACCCAGTACTTC.